This T cell receptor (beta chain) is from a study of Graves' ophthalmopathy and Graves' hyperthyroidism. Amplification of TCR beta CDR3 regions used RNA transcripts. RT-PCR in the first round used HTBI primers; a second-round multiplex PCR followed. MiXCR, run by TCRdb on the multiplex PCR reads, gives a single entry per CDR3 protein. The repertoire holds 350,000 to 400,000 distinct CDR3 sequences, with 15% to 20% as singletons. V lost 7 bases, J lost 1 base, and 14 bases lay in between. CDR1 MDHEN and CDR2 SYDVKM come from the germline V gene. CDR3 length: 16 amino acids. The specimen sequenced was peripheral blood. The source is a woman under 30 with Graves' ophthalmopathy. The V gene is TRBV28, the J gene TRBJ1-6, with a tentative D call TRBD1 (5 bases). CDR3 coding DNA: TGTGCCAGCAAGGGAACAGGCTCGTCCTATAATTCACCCCTCCACTTT. Protein product: CASKGTGSSYNSPLHF.